This note documents a single TCR beta chain sequence. Antigen unknown. The sample belongs to a study of T cell repertoires in cytomegalovirus infection. In the study overall: Indications of both CMV infection and matching HLA type were provided by public TCR beta signatures.

Study-wide results and caveats: Identification of carriers of CMV plus the relevant HLA was performed using cumulative public TCR beta family frequency. Within the response measured ex vivo, HLA-C-restricted CMV-specific TCR beta clonotypes were dominant.

TCRdb reanalysed the reads using MiXCR and keeps one entry per CDR3 protein. The table includes some 300,000 distinct CDR3 sequences, approximately 10% detected once. The CDR3 spans 15 residues. V was pared by 0 bases and J by 3 bases, with 8 bases between. The genes are TRBV12-3 or TRBV12-4 and TRBJ2-2; a possible D gene is TRBD2 (5 bases). The sequence came from a human donor in good health (CMV status not recorded). Some clones in this sample may be carry-over from other donors' samples. Material: PBMCs. This CDR3 is CASSLAGRYTGELFF. DNA for the CDR3: TGTGCCAGCAGTTTAGCTGGGAGATACACCGGGGAGCTGTTTTTT.